The sequence of this T cell receptor (beta chain) was determined in a study of metastatic and nonmetastatic thyroid tumors. Across the whole study: Thyroid patients, malignant and benign, had repertoires compared across blood and tumor or nodule tissue.

Via MiXCR, TCRdb re-called the PCR reads. The sample includes some 84,000 clones, roughly 8.6% seen only once; the top ten take 8.8%. This clone has at least ten counts. V lost 0 bases to trimming and J lost 6 bases, with 13 bases between them. The CDR3 is made up of 15 amino acids. The germline gives CDR1 LNHNV, CDR2 YYDKDF (reference sequence). There were no patients who had received any treatment before thyroid surgery. This TCR was recovered from a female donor with papillary thyroid cancer or a benign thyroid nodule (not recorded which). Some clones in this sample may be carry-over from other donors' samples. Input material: blood. The gene calls are TRBV15 and TRBJ2-3, with a possible D match to TRBD2 (7 bases). CDR3: CATSRDLGGEDTQYF. Here the CDR3 DNA reads TGTGCCACCAGCAGAGATTTAGGGGGGGAGGATACGCAGTATTTT.